Given below is one T cell receptor (beta chain) in context. The antigen is unknown. PCR used 60 Vbeta primers and 13 Jbeta primers. Repertoires were generated with immunoSEQ multiplex PCR, while TCRdb's copy carries only in-frame clones and drops some. This sample yields about 90,000 clones, of which around 84% are seen a single time; 2.1% belongs to the top ten. This sample was included in a study of cytomegalovirus exposure and HLA in healthy donors. Study findings and constraints: TCR sequences were mostly rare, though some public TCRs occurred in many donors.

This clonotype was sampled from a man younger than 35 in good health and CMV-seronegative. Sequencing was carried out using PBMCs.

This chain's CDR3 is CASSDTGVLAQPQHF. CDR3 bases: TGTGCCAGCAGTGACACAGGGGTGCTTGCTCAGCCCCAGCATTTT. This chain links TRBV2 with TRBJ1-5, with 7 positions matching TRBD1. The CDR3 loop spans 15 amino acids. Germline CDR1 and CDR2: SNHLY and FYNNEI. Trimming removed 3 bases from V and 6 bases from J; junction bases left unmatched: 8.